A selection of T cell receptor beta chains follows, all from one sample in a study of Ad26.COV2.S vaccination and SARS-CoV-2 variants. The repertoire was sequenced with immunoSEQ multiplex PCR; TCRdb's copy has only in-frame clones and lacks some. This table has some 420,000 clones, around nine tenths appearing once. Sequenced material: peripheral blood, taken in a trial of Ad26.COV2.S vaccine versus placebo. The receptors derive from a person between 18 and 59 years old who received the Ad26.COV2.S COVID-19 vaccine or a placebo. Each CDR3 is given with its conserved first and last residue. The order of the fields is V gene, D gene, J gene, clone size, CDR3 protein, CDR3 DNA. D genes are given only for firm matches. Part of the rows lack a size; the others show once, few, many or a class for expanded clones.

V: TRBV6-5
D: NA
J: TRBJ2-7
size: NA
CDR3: CASNSIGASQYF
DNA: TGTGCCAGCAACAGCATCGGGGCTTCGCAGTACTTC

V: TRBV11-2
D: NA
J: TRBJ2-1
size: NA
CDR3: CASSLFVGNEQFF
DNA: TGTGCCAGCAGCTTATTTGTGGGAAATGAGCAGTTCTTC

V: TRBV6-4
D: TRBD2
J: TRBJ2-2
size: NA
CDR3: CASKSGTSGGAPGTGELFF
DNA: TGTGCCAGCAAATCCGGGACTAGCGGGGGGGCACCCGGGACGGGGGAGCTGTTTTTT

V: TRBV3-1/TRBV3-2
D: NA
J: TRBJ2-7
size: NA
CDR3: CASSQTQEERSEQYF
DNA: TGTGCCAGCAGCCAAACCCAGGAGGAAAGAAGCGAGCAGTACTTC

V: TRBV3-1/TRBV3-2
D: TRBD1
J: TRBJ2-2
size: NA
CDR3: CASSQDGTGEKLFF
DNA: TGTGCCAGCAGCCAAGACGGGACAGGGGAAAAGCTGTTTTTT

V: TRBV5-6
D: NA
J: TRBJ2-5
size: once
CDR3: CASSLWAVQETQYF
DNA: TGTGCCAGCAGCTTGTGGGCGGTTCAAGAGACCCAGTACTTC

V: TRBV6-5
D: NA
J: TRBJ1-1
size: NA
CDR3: CASSSRMEGSTEAFF
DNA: TGTGCCAGCAGTTCTCGGATGGAGGGGAGCACTGAAGCTTTCTTT

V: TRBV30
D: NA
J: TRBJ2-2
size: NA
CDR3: CAWLARTPNTGELFF
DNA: TGTGCCTGGTTGGCAAGAACCCCGAACACCGGGGAGCTGTTTTTT

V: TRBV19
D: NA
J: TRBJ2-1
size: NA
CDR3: CASSLGRIYNEQFF
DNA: TGTGCCAGTAGCTTGGGACGAATCTACAATGAGCAGTTCTTC

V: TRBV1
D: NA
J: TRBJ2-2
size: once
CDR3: CTSSQGPHTDERTGELFF
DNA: TGCACCAGCAGCCAAGGGCCCCATACCGACGAACGCACCGGGGAGCTGTTTTTT

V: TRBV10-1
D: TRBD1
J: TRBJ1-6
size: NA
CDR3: CASRVTGTGGNSPLHF
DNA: TGCGCCAGCAGAGTCACCGGGACAGGGGGAAATTCACCCCTCCACTTT

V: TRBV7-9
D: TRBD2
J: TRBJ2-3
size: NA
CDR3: CASSSPRLGLAGGDTQYF
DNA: TGTGCCAGCAGCTCCCCTAGGTTGGGACTAGCGGGGGGTGATACGCAGTATTTT

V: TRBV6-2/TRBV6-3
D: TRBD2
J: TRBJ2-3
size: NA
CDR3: CASSTRTSGGTDTQYF
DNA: TGTGCCAGCAGTACTCGGACTAGCGGGGGCACAGATACGCAGTATTTT

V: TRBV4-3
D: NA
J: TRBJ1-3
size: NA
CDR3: CASSLRLGNTIYF
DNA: TGCGCCAGCAGCCTGCGTCTTGGAAACACCATATATTTT

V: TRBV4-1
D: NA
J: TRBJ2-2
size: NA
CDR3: CASRLGGNTGELFF
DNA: TGCGCCAGCAGACTGGGCGGGAACACCGGGGAGCTGTTTTTT

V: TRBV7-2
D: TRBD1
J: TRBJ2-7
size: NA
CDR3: CASSGTGYEQYF
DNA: TGTGCCAGCAGCGGGACAGGGTACGAGCAGTACTTC